This is a list of T cell receptor beta chains from one sample in a study of shared clonotypes between healthy human individuals. Method: immunoSEQ multiplex PCR; TCRdb's copy keeps in-frame clones and lacks some. The sample yields approximately 980,000 clones, about 80% seen once. Source material: memory CD4+ T cells sorted from blood. The origin of the receptors is a man aged 18 to 35 in good health. CDR3s include the opening cysteine and the closing phenylalanine or tryptophan. Each record gives: CDR3 length, D gene, V gene, J gene, CDR3 protein. D genes are given only for firm matches.

>13|.|TRBV30|TRBJ2-3
CAWSRTFTDTQYF
>13|.|TRBV30|TRBJ1-1
CAWSRNLDSEAFF
>12|.|TRBV19|TRBJ2-1
CASSIKRNEQFF
>16|TRBD1|TRBV10-2|TRBJ1-5
CASSDKPGQVNQPQHF
>15|.|TRBV6-1|TRBJ1-2
CASSEAGRADYGYTF
>16|TRBD2|TRBV30|TRBJ2-2
CAWERGTLVGTGELFF
>14|TRBD1|TRBV5-1|TRBJ1-2
CASSLNRGTDGYTF
>15|TRBD1|TRBV30|TRBJ1-4
CAWSRGTGHNEKLFF
>13|.|TRBV11-2|TRBJ2-5
CASSPQGRETQYF
>13|.|TRBV19|TRBJ1-5
CASSMGGDQPQHF
>15|TRBD2|TRBV27|TRBJ2-3
CASRPGLAYTDTQYF
>16|TRBD2|TRBV5-1|TRBJ2-1
CASSLEGTSGYNEQFF
>14|.|TRBV6-1|TRBJ1-5
CASSEVDTNQPQHF
>14|.|TRBV6-1|TRBJ1-1
CGGGTWGSDTEAFF
>19|TRBD2|TRBV5-6|TRBJ2-2
CASSFSSGLAGGRTGELFF
>12|.|TRBV12-5|TRBJ1-1
CASGFAISEAFF
>15|.|TRBV27|TRBJ1-1
CASSLRPGLNTEAFF